This T cell receptor beta chain was identified in a study of OX40 agonist ivuxolimab in advanced cancers. Study information: Partial responses, seen in three patients, involved one hepatocellular carcinoma and two cutaneous melanomas. Study conclusions and caveats: Among some nonresponders, normalized T-cell clonal expansion was also low. Antigen specificity remained undetermined for the expanded peripheral T cells.

In regard to this clone: Its specificity is unknown.

CDR3 length: 13 residues. V gave up 7 bases and J gave up 7 bases, with 16 bases separating them. Per the germline V gene, CDR1 is SQVTM and CDR2 is ANQGSEA. TCRdb's table, derived via immunoSEQ multiplex PCR, lists solely in-frame clones and lacks some. Of about 35,000 clones in the sample, about 84% are singletons; the top ten hold 20% to 30%. The chain links TRBV29-1 to TRBJ2-2, with D maybe TRBD1 (8 bases). The input for sequencing was CD4+ or CD8+ T cells sorted from blood, taken in a trial of the OX40 agonist ivuxolimab. This sequence was found in an adult with an advanced solid tumor such as melanoma, head and neck, liver or kidney cancer. As DNA, the CDR3 is TGCAGCGCTCCGACAGGGGAGGGCGGGGAGCTGTTTTTT. Encoded protein: CSAPTGEGGELFF.